Reported below is one T cell receptor beta chain. What it recognizes is unknown. The sample is drawn from a study of cytomegalovirus exposure and HLA in healthy donors. Study-wide results and caveats: Associated with HLA alleles at 0.05 false discovery rate in a later analysis were over 15,000 TCR beta sequences.

The PCR contained 60 Vbeta and 13 Jbeta primers. Only in-frame clones appear in the TCRdb table, and some are missing; sequencing was by immunoSEQ multiplex PCR. The repertoire includes about 100,000 clones, about 80% of them detected once, and approximately 1.7% sits in the top ten. The sequencing sample was made of PBMCs. This clonotype originated in a woman aged 40 to 55 in good health and CMV-seronegative.

The CDR3 bases are TGTGCCAGCAGCCCAACAGGGGGGGCCTCCTACGAGCAGTACTTC. The encoded protein is CASSPTGGASYEQYF. The chain carries TRBV11-2 and TRBJ2-5, with a possible D match to TRBD1 (8 bases). The end of the DNA is better explained by TRBJ2-7, so the J call may be wrong. Looked up from germline, CDR1 is SGHAT and CDR2 is FQNNGV. This CDR3 has 15 amino acids.